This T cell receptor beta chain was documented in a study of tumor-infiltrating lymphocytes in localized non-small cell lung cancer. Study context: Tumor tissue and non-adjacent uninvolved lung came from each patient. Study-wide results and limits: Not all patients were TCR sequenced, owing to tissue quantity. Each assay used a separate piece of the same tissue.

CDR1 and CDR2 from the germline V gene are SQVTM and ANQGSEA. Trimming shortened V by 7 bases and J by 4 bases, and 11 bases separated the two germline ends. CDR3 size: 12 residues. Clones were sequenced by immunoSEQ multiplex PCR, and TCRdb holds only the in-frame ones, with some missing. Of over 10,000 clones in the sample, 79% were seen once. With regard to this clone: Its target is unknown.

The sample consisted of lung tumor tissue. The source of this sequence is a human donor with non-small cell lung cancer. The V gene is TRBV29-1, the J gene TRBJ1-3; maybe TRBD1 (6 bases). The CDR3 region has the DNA TGCAGCGCTCGACAGGCAGGAAACACCATATATTTT. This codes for CSARQAGNTIYF. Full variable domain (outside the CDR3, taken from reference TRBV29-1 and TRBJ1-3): SAVISQKPSRDICQRGTSLTIQCQVDSQVTMMFWYRQQPGQSLTLIATANQGSEATYESGFVIDKFPISRPNLTFSTLTVSNMSPEDSSIYLCSARQAGNTIYFGEGSWLTVV.